The next 22 T cell receptor beta chains were all read from a single sample in a study of CXCR3-negative and CXCR3-positive naive CD8 T cells. Researchers prepared the TRB cDNA libraries using 5' RACE with UMI labels. TCRdb re-called the 5' RACE reads and catalogs CDR3 proteins one per entry, DNA excluded. Recorded here are 45,000 to 70,000 distinct CDR3 sequences; the top ten clones represent roughly 19%. Input material: memory CD8+ T cells from blood. These receptors were taken from a human donor in good health. Some clones in this sample may be carry-over from other donors' samples.

V usage is TRBV5-1 and J usage is TRBJ2-1; TCRdb lists TRBD1, though no DNA is available to test this call. The germline CDR1 and CDR2 sequences are SGHRS and YFSETQ. The CDR3 spans 15 residues. CDR3 region: CASSLVGGLYNEQFF.

The chain recombines TRBV30 with TRBJ2-1; TCRdb names TRBD2, which stays unverified in the absence of DNA. Germline V gene lookup returns CDR1 GTSNPN and CDR2 SVGIG (reference sequence). This CDR3 is 17 amino acids long. The CDR3 spells CAWSPSGGAGSYNEQFF.

J is TRBJ1-5 and V is TRBV7-7. CDR1 and CDR2 from the germline V gene are SSHAT and FNYEAQ (reference sequence). The CDR3 is 20 amino acids. The chain's CDR3 is CASSPLPFLYRENSNQPQHF.

The chain uses TRBV13 and TRBJ2-1. Germline loops: CDR1 PRHDT, CDR2 FYEKMQ (reference sequence). The CDR3 sequence is 14 residues long. The CDR3: CASSSRTYDSEQFF.

The rearrangement uses TRBV29-1 and TRBJ2-7. Germline-derived CDR1 and CDR2 are SQVTM and ANQGSEA. The CDR3 sequence is 13 residues long. The CDR3 spells CSVAGESSYEQYF.

V and J are TRBV6-1 and TRBJ2-3. Germline loops: CDR1 MNHNS, CDR2 SASEGT. This CDR3 comprises 14 residues. This CDR3 reads CASRINLSTDTQYF.

J is TRBJ2-5 and V is TRBV7-9; TCRdb's D call, TRBD1, is unchecked because there is no DNA. The CDR3 has 17 residues. CDR1 and CDR2 from the germline V gene are SEHNR and FQNEAQ (reference sequence). CDR3 residues: CASSLDTGTGFQETQYF.

This chain joins TRBV28 and TRBJ2-1; TCRdb calls TRBD1, which cannot be checked without DNA. Germline V CDR1 and CDR2: MDHEN, SYDVKM. The CDR3 consists of 17 residues. CDR3 loop: CASSLGWGASSYNEQFF.

The chain carries TRBV19 and TRBJ2-2; the D call of TRBD2 rests on TCRdb alone, since no DNA is present to check it. The CDR3 covers 15 residues. Germline CDR1 is LNHDA and CDR2 is SQIVND (reference sequence). The CDR3 sequence is CASRKTLGPAGELFF. The full variable domain, its missing parts supplied by reference TRBV19 and TRBJ2-2, is DGGITQSPKYLFRKEGQNVTLSCEQNLNHDAMYWYRQDPGQGLRLIYYSQIVNDFQKGDIAEGYSVSREKKESFPLTVTSAQKNPTAFYLCASRKTLGPAGELFFGEGSRLTVL.

V is TRBV6-5 and J is TRBJ2-1. This CDR3 contains 13 residues. Germline-derived CDR1 and CDR2 are MNHEY and SVGAGI. This CDR3 is CASSYHGVAEQFF.

The chain recombines TRBV7-2 with TRBJ2-7; lacking DNA, the TRBD2 call made by TCRdb goes unchecked. CDR1 is SGHTA, CDR2 FQGNSA, per germline. The length of the CDR3 is 15 residues. CDR3 protein: CASSPPGLAGVEQYF. Full variable domain (remainder filled in from reference TRBV7-2 and TRBJ2-7): GAGVSQSPSNKVTEKGKDVELRCDPISGHTALYWYRQSLGQGLEFLIYFQGNSAPDKSGLPSDRFSAERTGGSVSTLTIQRTQQEDSAVYLCASSPPGLAGVEQYFGPGTRLTVT.

The CDR3 sequence is CASSYSSSGEQFF. This chain connects TRBV6-2 or TRBV6-3 to TRBJ2-1; with no DNA, the TCRdb D assignment of TRBD2 cannot be verified. The CDR3 consists of 13 residues. Germline CDR1 is MNHEY and CDR2 is SVGEGT.

The J gene is TRBJ1-2, the V gene TRBV29-1; lacking DNA, the TRBD1 call made by TCRdb goes unchecked. CDR1 and CDR2 (germline): SQVTM, ANQGSEA. The CDR3 loop spans 14 amino acids. CDR3 protein: CSVESGEILYGYTF. Combining the CDR3 with reference TRBV29-1 and TRBJ1-2 gives the whole variable domain SAVISQKPSRDICQRGTSLTIQCQVDSQVTMMFWYRQQPGQSLTLIATANQGSEATYESGFVIDKFPISRPNLTFSTLTVSNMSPEDSSIYLCSVESGEILYGYTFGSGTRLTVV.

The chain recombines TRBV29-1 with TRBJ2-7; checking the TCRdb D call of TRBD2 is not possible without DNA. CDR1 SQVTM and CDR2 ANQGSEA come from the germline V gene. This CDR3 has 15 residues. The CDR3 spells CSLWKGGSGAGEQYF.

The V gene is TRBV29-1, the J gene TRBJ2-3; there is no DNA to check the TCRdb D call of TRBD1. Germline CDR1 is SQVTM and CDR2 is ANQGSEA. The CDR3 length is 17 residues. CDR3: CSVEDGRGTGDSDTQYF.

The chain couples TRBV29-1 to TRBJ1-1. This CDR3 has 11 amino acids. The germline CDR1 and CDR2 sequences are SQVTM and ANQGSEA. The CDR3 region is CSVFWGTEAFF.

This chain links TRBV25-1 with TRBJ2-4. The CDR3 consists of 14 residues. From germline, CDR1 is MGHDK and CDR2 SYGVNS. This chain's CDR3 is CASSEEGAKNIQYF. The full variable domain, in which reference TRBV25-1 and TRBJ2-4 provide the parts outside the CDR3, is EADIYQTPRYLVIGTGKKITLECSQTMGHDKMYWYQQDPGMELHLIHYSYGVNSTEKGDLSSESTVSRIRTEHFPLTLESARPSHTSQYLCASSEEGAKNIQYFGAGTRLSVL.

The chain links TRBV20-1 to TRBJ2-7; TCRdb gives TRBD2 as the D gene, but with no DNA this cannot be confirmed. Germline lookup yields CDR1 DFQATT and CDR2 SNEGSKA (reference sequence). The CDR3 covers 15 residues. The CDR3 sequence: CSASSLAGGLYEQYF.

The chain is built from TRBV5-4 and TRBJ2-5; the D gene TCRdb calls, TRBD2, cannot be checked with no DNA. Germline V lookup: CDR1 SGHNT, CDR2 YYREEE (reference sequence). The CDR3 runs 14 residues. The CDR3 loop is CASSPLAGEETQYF.

J is TRBJ2-2 and V is TRBV5-1; with no DNA, the TCRdb D assignment of TRBD2 cannot be verified. The germline CDR1 and CDR2 sequences are SGHRS and YFSETQ. There are 20 residues in the CDR3. The CDR3 spells CASAAPGTVTSGGTSGELFF. The variable domain in full, with the rest retrieved from reference TRBV5-1 and TRBJ2-2, is KAGVTQTPRYLIKTRGQQVTLSCSPISGHRSVSWYQQTPGQGLQFLFEYFSETQRNKGNFPGRFSGRQFSNSRSEMNVSTLELGDSALYLCASAAPGTVTSGGTSGELFFGEGSRLTVL.

The CDR3 sequence: CASRIRGSHNEQFF. The rearrangement uses TRBV2 and TRBJ2-1; TCRdb's D gene call, TRBD1, goes unchecked for lack of DNA. CDR3 length: 14 amino acids. Germline-derived CDR1 and CDR2 are SNHLY and FYNNEI.

The chain links TRBV7-9 to TRBJ1-4. Per germline, CDR1 SEHNR and CDR2 FQNEAQ (reference sequence). The CDR3 runs 14 residues. The CDR3 here is CASSSPDSSEKLFF. The complete variable domain, with remaining parts taken from reference TRBV7-9 and TRBJ1-4, reads DTGVSQNPRHKITKRGQNVTFRCDPISEHNRLYWYRQTLGQGPEFLTYFQNEAQLEKSRLLSDRFSAERPKGSFSTLEIQRTEQGDSAMYLCASSSPDSSEKLFFGSGTQLSVL.